This record looks at one TCR beta chain sequence and its context. The CDR3 totals 14 residues. CDR1 and CDR2 from the germline V gene are MNHEY and SVGAGI. V lost 6 bases, J lost 0 bases, and 6 bases lay in between. This sample is part of a study of preoperative IRX-2 immunotherapy in early breast cancer. Sequencing was performed with immunoSEQ multiplex PCR; in TCRdb, only in-frame clones are kept and a portion is missing. The table shows approximately 34,000 clones, with about 95% occurring only once. This sample's treatment: preoperative locoregional IRX-2 cytokine immunotherapy. Patients received preoperative, locoregional IRX-2 cytokine immunotherapy in a phase Ib study.

The sample was acquired from a patient treated with IRX-2 immunotherapy. This chain connects TRBV6-5 to TRBJ1-6; D gene uncertain. This clonotype originated in a human donor with breast cancer. CDR3 bases: TGTGCCAGCAGAGGGAGCTCCTATAATTCACCCCTCCACTTT. Encoded protein: CASRGSSYNSPLHF.